Each of the 13 T cell receptor beta chains below was sequenced from the same sample in a study of OX40 agonist ivuxolimab in advanced cancers. The repertoire was sequenced with immunoSEQ multiplex PCR; TCRdb's copy has only in-frame clones and lacks some. The sample shows about 77,000 clones, around 90% of them seen only once. The sequences come from CD4+ or CD8+ T cells sorted from blood, collected in a trial of the OX40 agonist ivuxolimab. Every receptor here comes from an adult with an advanced solid tumor such as melanoma, head and neck, liver or kidney cancer.

The chain recombines TRBV7-9 with TRBJ1-6; a weak D match, TRBD1 (5 bases). V lost 5 bases and J 10 bases, leaving 12 bases between the germline ends. The CDR3 length is 13 residues. From germline, CDR1 is SEHNR and CDR2 FQNEAQ (reference sequence). The CDR3 sequence is CASSLDSGSPLHF. The DNA of the CDR3 is TGTGCCAGCAGCCTCGACAGTGGATCACCCCTCCACTTT.

This clone has just one count. The gene calls are TRBV5-6 and TRBJ2-7; D perhaps matches TRBD1 (7 bases). V lost 4 bases, J lost 4 bases, and 15 bases lay in between. The CDR3 sequence is 14 residues long. Germline CDR1 SGHDT, CDR2 YYEEEE. The CDR3 nucleotides read TGTGCCAGCAGCCCGGCGGGACAGAGTTACGAGCAGTACTTC. Translated: CASSPAGQSYEQYF.

The chain uses TRBV29-1 and TRBJ1-1, with 7 nucleotides matching TRBD1. The length of the CDR3 is 13 residues. Germline lookup yields CDR1 SQVTM and CDR2 ANQGSEA. The CDR3 spells CSVNRGRNTEAFF. Written as DNA, the CDR3 is TGCAGTGTAAACAGGGGACGGAACACTGAAGCTTTCTTT.

The chain is built from TRBV6-1 and TRBJ1-4, with a possible D match to TRBD1 (5 bases). This CDR3 is built from 14 residues. Germline V CDR1 and CDR2: MNHNS, SASEGT. V lost 4 bases, J lost 4 bases, and 10 bases lay in between. CDR3 amino acids: CASSAGTGNEKLFF. The CDR3 region has the DNA TGTGCCAGCAGTGCGGGGACGGGTAATGAAAAACTGTTTTTT.

The chain combines TRBV7-2 with TRBJ1-2, with D hard to call. The CDR3 is made up of 14 amino acids. Germline CDR1 is SGHTA and CDR2 is FQGNSA. Deletions cut 2 bases from V and 7 bases from J, with 14 bases between. The CDR3 bases are TGTGCCAGCAGCTTAAAGCCAGCCGAGGGTGGCTACACCTTC. Encoded protein: CASSLKPAEGGYTF.

This chain links TRBV6-6 with TRBJ1-1; D is ambiguous. The V and J ends lost 7 bases and 5 bases respectively, with 14 bases between them. Germline CDR1 reads MNHNY; CDR2 reads SVGAGI (reference sequence). There are 13 residues in the CDR3. CDR3 sequence: CASTAHRVTEAFF. The CDR3 DNA sequence: TGTGCCAGCACCGCACATCGGGTTACTGAAGCTTTCTTT.

J is TRBJ2-1 and V is TRBV6-5; possibly TRBD2 for D (6 bases). Germline CDR1 MNHEY, CDR2 SVGAGI. V gave up 6 bases and J gave up 9 bases, with 12 bases separating them. The CDR3 spans 12 residues. The CDR3 DNA follows: TGTGCCAGCAGAACGGGAGTAACTGAGCAGTTCTTC. It yields the protein CASRTGVTEQFF.

The chain recombines TRBV4-1 with TRBJ2-3, with a possible D match to TRBD2 (6 bases). The germline CDR1 and CDR2 sequences are MGHRA and YSYEKL. V gave up 2 bases and J gave up 6 bases, with 12 bases separating them. This CDR3 is built from 14 residues. The CDR3: CASSQRTGGDTQYF. The CDR3 coding sequence is TGCGCCAGCAGCCAACGAACAGGAGGGGATACGCAGTATTTT.

The chain employs TRBV28 and TRBJ2-2; tentatively, D is TRBD1 (5 bases). The ends were cut back, 2 bases at V and 3 bases at J, with 7 bases in the middle. Germline loops: CDR1 MDHEN, CDR2 SYDVKM. CDR3 length equals 14 residues. The CDR3 sequence is CASSLAGHTGELFF. CDR3 bases: TGTGCCAGCAGTTTAGCAGGGCACACCGGGGAGCTGTTTTTT.

This clone has just a few counts. The gene calls are TRBV7-7 and TRBJ1-5, with D unclear. V was pared by 4 bases and J by 7 bases, with 8 bases between. The CDR3 sequence is 12 residues long. Germline CDR1 reads SSHAT; CDR2 reads FNYEAQ (reference sequence). The CDR3 region is CASSSQQQPQHF. CDR3 DNA sequence: TGTGCCAGCAGCTCTCAACAGCAGCCCCAGCATTTT.

This clone was counted a single time. The V call is TRBV11-3, the J call TRBJ2-7; the D gene is possibly TRBD2 (7 bases). V lost 5 bases and J 4 bases, leaving 18 bases between the germline ends. The CDR3 is made up of 15 amino acids. CDR1 and CDR2 from the germline V gene are SGHNT and YENEEA. This chain's CDR3 is CASSLSKGGTYEQYF. The CDR3, as DNA: TGTGCCAGCAGCCTAAGTAAGGGAGGGACATACGAGCAGTACTTC.

This chain links TRBV11-2 with TRBJ2-5, with 14 bases fitting TRBD2. The length of the CDR3 is 15 residues. The germline V gene encodes CDR1 SGHAT and CDR2 FQNNGV. V shed 5 bases and J 4 bases; nucleotides not matched to a gene: 3. The DNA of the CDR3 is TGTGCCAGCAGCCCCGGACTAGCGGGAGGAGAGACCCAGTACTTC. As protein: CASSPGLAGGETQYF.

This chain uses TRBV28 with TRBJ1-2, with TRBD1 matching over 9 bases. The CDR3 runs to 16 residues. Germline values: CDR1 MDHEN, CDR2 SYDVKM. The V segment lost 8 bases and the J segment 8 bases; nucleotides outside the gene matches: 18. The CDR3 DNA reads as TGTGCCAGCTCAACCGGGACAGGGAGCCCCCGGTGGGGCTACACCTTC. Encoded protein: CASSTGTGSPRWGYTF.